The T cell receptor beta chain under discussion was sequenced for a study of T cells after yellow fever vaccination (dated by TCRdb to the late 2010s). In terms of the full investigation: The SMART-Seq v4 Ultra Low Input RNA kit was used to prepare libraries from fractions with low cell numbers. Bulk TCR alpha and beta repertoires were sequenced longitudinally to track T-cell clones before and after primary and booster YFV17D yellow fever vaccination. Two healthy male donors, one aged 18 to 30 and one aged 30 to 40 years, made up the cohort. Bulk PBMC replicates and cell subsets were isolated from blood drawn at multiple timepoints before and after both primary and secondary immunization.

Results and caveats for the whole study, not just this receptor: Compared with the primary T-cell response, the secondary T-cell response was faster but weaker, reaching its peak on day 5 rather than on day 15. A small share of clonotypes was detected in both CD4 and CD8 compartments, with the overlap likely arising from convergent recombination. Because the study included only a couple of donors, the extent to which the findings can be generalized is limited. After the booster, most of the clones that had expanded following primary vaccination were detected again (roughly 97% of CD4 and around 88% of CD8), which suggests that memory was broadly maintained. Computational filtering was required because FACS-sorted repertoires could contain abundant contaminating clonotypes from the bulk population.

In light of the paper, this sample's treatment or condition label describes: live attenuated yellow fever vaccine strain. PBMCs were isolated from peripheral blood using a standard Ficoll-Paque protocol. Dynabeads CD4 and CD8 positive selection kits were used to isolate the CD4 and CD8 T-cell fractions. TriZol was used to extract RNA from bulk PBMCs, CD4 and CD8 fractions, and dextramer-positive and dextramer-negative fractions. TCR cDNA was synthesized by 5'RACE template switching, through which a universal primer site and unique molecular identifiers were introduced. Priming of cDNA synthesis was performed from both the TCR alpha and TCR beta constant segments. Libraries were amplified in two PCR steps, with sample barcodes and sequencing adapters added in the second step. Sequencing of libraries was done on Illumina HiSeq 2500 (2x100 bp) or NovaSeq (2x150 bp). The authors' analysis ran thus. Demultiplexing of reads and collapsing into UMI consensus sequences were performed with MIGEC, and V(D)J alignment was carried out with MiXCR. Clonotypes responding to the vaccine were identified with edgeR on replicate PBMC samples, with the criteria of FDR below 0.01 and a log2 fold change above 5 up to day 15. Bulk clonotypes were assigned CD4 or CD8 identity according to which sequenced CD4 or CD8 repertoire held them at higher abundance. TCRdb trimmed the raw reads at Q25, called clones with MiXCR and kept productive beta chains. Every entry covers one CDR3 protein and lists the most common genes and DNA from its rows. These V and J calls rely on TCRdb rather than the paper's analysis. For this sample there are tens of thousands of distinct CDR3 sequences; around 7% appear just once. The top ten clones comprise 37% of the sample.

The sample holds many counts of this clonotype. Its recognized antigen is unknown. No base quality information exists; no much larger clone differs at one position. The TCR originated in a man younger than 35 who received the YFV17D yellow fever vaccine. The source was CD8+ T cells sorted from PBMCs, collected roughly 46 days after the first yellow fever vaccination.

The CDR3 region has the sequence CASSFSALANTEAFF. The DNA sequence is given as TGTGCCAGCAGCTTTTCGGCCCTAGCGAACACTGAAGCTTTCTTT. The chain links TRBV7-8 with TRBJ1-1; there is no confident call for the D gene. The cysteine opens and the phenylalanine closes a CDR3 of 15 amino acids. Just CDR3 DNA is preserved here, 45 bases in frame from base 1. Relative to germline, V is 3 bases shorter and J is 1 base shorter, with 12 bases between their ends. The germline V gene sets CDR1 to SGHVS and CDR2 to FQNEAQ.